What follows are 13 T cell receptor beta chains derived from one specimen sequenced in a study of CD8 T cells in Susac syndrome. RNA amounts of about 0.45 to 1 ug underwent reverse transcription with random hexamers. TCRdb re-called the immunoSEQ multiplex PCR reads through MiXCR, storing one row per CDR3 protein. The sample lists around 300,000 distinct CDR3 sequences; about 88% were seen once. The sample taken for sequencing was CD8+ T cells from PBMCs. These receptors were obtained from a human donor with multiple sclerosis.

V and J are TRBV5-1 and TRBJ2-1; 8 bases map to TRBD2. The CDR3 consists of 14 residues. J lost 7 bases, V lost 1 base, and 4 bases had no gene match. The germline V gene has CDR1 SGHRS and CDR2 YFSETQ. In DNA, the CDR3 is TGCGCCAGCAGCTTGTCGTCGGGGGGGAATGAGCAGTTCTTC. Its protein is CASSLSSGGNEQFF.

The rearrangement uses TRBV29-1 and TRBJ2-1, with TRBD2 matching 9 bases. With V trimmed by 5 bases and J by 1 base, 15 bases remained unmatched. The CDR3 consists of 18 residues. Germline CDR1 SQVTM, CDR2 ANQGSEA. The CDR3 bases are TGCAGCGTTTACAGACCTAGCGGGATACGCTTGTCCTACAATGAGCAGTTCTTC. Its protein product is CSVYRPSGIRLSYNEQFF.

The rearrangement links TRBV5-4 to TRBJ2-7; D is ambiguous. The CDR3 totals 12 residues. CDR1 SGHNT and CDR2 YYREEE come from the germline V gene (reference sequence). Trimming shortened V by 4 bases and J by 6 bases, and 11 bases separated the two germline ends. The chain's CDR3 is CASSLPIGEQYF. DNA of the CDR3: TGTGCCAGCAGCCTGCCTATTGGCGAGCAGTACTTC.

The CDR3 sequence: CASSFSGGEYNEQFF. CDR3 DNA sequence: TGTGCCAGCAGCTTTAGCGGGGGGGAGTACAATGAGCAGTTCTTC. The chain employs TRBV7-2 and TRBJ2-1, with 11 bases identical to TRBD2. V was pared by 3 bases and J by 4 bases, with 2 bases of the junction left unmatched. Germline V gene lookup returns CDR1 SGHTA and CDR2 FQGNSA. CDR3 length: 15 amino acids.

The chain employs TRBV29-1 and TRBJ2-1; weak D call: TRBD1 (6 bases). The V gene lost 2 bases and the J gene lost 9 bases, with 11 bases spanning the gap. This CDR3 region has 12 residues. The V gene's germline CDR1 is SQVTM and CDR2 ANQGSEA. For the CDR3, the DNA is TGCAGCGTTGAAAAACAGGGTACTGAGCAGTTCTTC. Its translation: CSVEKQGTEQFF.

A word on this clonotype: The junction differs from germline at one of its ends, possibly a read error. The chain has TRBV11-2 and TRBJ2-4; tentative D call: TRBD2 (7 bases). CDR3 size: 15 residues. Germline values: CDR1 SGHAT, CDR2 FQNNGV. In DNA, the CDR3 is TGCGCCAGCAGCCAAGGAGGGGAGGGATGGGACATTCAGCACTTC. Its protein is CASSQGGEGWDIQHF.

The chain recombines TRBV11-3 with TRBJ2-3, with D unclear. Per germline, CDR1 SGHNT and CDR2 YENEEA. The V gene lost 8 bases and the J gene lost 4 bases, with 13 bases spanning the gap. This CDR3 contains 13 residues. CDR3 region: CASSGWGSDTQYF. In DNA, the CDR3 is TGTGCCAGCTCCGGGTGGGGTTCAGATACGCAGTATTTT.

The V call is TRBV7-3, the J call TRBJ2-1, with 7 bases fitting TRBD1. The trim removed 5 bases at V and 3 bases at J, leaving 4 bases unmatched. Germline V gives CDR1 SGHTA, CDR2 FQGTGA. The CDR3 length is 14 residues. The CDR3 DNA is TGTGCCAGCAGCAACACAGGGGACTACAATGAGCAGTTCTTC. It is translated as CASSNTGDYNEQFF.

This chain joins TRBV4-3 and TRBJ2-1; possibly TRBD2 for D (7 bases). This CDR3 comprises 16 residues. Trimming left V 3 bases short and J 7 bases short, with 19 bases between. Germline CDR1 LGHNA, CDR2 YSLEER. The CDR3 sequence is CASSQVGGGGGNEQFF. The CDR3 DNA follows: TGCGCCAGCAGCCAGGTCGGCGGGGGCGGGGGAAATGAGCAGTTCTTC.

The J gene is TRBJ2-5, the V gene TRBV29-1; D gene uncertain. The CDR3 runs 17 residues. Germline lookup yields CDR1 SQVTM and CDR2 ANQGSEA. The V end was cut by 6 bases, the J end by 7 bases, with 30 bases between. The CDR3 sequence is CSVTELVSPDTWATQYF. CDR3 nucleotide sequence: TGCAGCGTAACTGAATTAGTAAGTCCCGATACGTGGGCGACCCAGTACTTC.

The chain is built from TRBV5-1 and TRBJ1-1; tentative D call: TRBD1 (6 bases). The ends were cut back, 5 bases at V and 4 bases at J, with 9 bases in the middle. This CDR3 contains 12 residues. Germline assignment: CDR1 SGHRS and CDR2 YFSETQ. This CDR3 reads CASSGGITEAFF. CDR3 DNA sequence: TGCGCCAGCAGTGGGGGCATCACTGAAGCTTTCTTT.

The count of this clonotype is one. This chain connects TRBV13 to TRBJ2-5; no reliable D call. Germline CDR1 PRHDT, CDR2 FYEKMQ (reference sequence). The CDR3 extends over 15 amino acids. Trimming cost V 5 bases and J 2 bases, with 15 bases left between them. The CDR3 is CASSPRADPQETQYF. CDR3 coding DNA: TGTGCCAGCAGCCCTAGGGCCGACCCACAAGAGACCCAGTACTTC. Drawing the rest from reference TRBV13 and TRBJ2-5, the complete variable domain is AAGVIQSPRHLIKEKRETATLKCYPIPRHDTVYWYQQGPGQDPQFLISFYEKMQSDKGSIPDRFSAQQFSDYHSELNMSSLELGDSALYFCASSPRADPQETQYFGPGTRLLVL.

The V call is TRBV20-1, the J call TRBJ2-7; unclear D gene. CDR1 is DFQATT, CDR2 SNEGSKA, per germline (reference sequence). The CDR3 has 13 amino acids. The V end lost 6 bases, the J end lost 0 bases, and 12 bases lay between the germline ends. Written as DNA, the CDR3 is TGCAGTGCGTACGTTTTAAACTCCTACGAGCAGTACTTC. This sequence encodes CSAYVLNSYEQYF.